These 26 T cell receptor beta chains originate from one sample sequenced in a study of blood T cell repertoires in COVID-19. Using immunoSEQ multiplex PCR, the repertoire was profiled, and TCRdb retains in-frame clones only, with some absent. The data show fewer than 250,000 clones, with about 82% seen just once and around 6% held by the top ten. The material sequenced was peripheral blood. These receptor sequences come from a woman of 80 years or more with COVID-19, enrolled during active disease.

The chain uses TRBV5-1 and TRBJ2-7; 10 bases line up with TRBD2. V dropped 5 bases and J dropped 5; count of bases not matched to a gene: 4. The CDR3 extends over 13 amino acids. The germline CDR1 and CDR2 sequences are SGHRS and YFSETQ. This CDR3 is CASRPSGGHEQYF. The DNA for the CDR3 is TGCGCCAGCAGACCTAGCGGGGGACACGAGCAGTACTTC. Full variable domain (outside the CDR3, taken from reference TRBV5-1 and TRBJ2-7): KAGVTQTPRYLIKTRGQQVTLSCSPISGHRSVSWYQQTPGQGLQFLFEYFSETQRNKGNFPGRFSGRQFSNSRSEMNVSTLELGDSALYLCASRPSGGHEQYFGPGTRLTVT.

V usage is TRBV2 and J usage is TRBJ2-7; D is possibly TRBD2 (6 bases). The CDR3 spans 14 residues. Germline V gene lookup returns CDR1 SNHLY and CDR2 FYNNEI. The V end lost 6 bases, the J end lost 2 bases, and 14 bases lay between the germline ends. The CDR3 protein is CASSGTGETYEQYF. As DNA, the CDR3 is TGTGCCAGCAGCGGGACGGGGGAAACCTACGAGCAGTACTTC. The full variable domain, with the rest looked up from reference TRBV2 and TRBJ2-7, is EPEVTQTPSHQVTQMGQEVILRCVPISNHLYFYWYRQILGQKVEFLVSFYNNEISEKSEIFDDQFSVERPDGSNFTLKIRSTKLEDSAMYFCASSGTGETYEQYFGPGTRLTVT.

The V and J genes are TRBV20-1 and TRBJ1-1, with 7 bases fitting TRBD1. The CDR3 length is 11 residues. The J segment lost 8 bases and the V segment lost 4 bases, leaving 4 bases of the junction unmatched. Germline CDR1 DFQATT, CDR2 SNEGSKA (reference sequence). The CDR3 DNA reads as TGCAGTGCTACGGACAGGACAGAAGCTTTCTTT. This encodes CSATDRTEAFF.

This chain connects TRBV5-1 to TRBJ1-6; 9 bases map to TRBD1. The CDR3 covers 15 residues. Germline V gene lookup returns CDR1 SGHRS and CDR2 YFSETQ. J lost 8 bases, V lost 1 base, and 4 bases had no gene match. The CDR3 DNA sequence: TGCGCCAGCAGCTTGACAGGGGGCTCGGATTCACCCCTCCACTTT. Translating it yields CASSLTGGSDSPLHF. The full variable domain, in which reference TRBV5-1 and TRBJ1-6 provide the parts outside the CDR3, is KAGVTQTPRYLIKTRGQQVTLSCSPISGHRSVSWYQQTPGQGLQFLFEYFSETQRNKGNFPGRFSGRQFSNSRSEMNVSTLELGDSALYLCASSLTGGSDSPLHFGNGTRLTVT.

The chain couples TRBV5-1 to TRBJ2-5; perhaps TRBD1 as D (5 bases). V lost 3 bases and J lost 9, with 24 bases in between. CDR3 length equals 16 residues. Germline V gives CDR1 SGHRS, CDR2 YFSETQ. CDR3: CASSSYADILQRAQYF. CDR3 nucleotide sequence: TGCGCCAGCAGCTCCTATGCGGACATCCTCCAAAGGGCCCAGTACTTC.

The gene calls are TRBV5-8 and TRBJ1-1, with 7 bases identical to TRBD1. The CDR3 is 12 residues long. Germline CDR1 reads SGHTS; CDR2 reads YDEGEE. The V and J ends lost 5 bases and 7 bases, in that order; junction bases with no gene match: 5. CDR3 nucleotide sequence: TGTGCCAGCAGGCTTTACAGGGGTGAAGCTTTCTTT. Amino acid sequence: CASRLYRGEAFF.

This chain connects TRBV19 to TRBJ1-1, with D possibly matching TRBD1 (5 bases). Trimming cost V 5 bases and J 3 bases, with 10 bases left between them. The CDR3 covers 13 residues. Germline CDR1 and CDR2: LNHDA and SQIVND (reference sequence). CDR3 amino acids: CASSQKGYTEAFF. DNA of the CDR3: TGTGCCAGTAGTCAGAAGGGGTACACTGAAGCTTTCTTT.

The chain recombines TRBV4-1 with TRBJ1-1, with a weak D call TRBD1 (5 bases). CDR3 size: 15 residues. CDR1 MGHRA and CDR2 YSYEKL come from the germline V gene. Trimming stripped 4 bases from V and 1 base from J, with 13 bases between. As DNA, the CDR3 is TGCGCCAGCAGCCCCGGGAGAGGGGCGAACACTGAAGCTTTCTTT. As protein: CASSPGRGANTEAFF.

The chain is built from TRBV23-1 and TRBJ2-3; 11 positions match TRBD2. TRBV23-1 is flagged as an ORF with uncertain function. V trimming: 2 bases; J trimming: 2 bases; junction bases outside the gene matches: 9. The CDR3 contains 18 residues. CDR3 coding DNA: TGCGCCAGCAGTCAACCCGGGACTAGCGGCACCTTCACAGATACGCAGTATTTT. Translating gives CASSQPGTSGTFTDTQYF.

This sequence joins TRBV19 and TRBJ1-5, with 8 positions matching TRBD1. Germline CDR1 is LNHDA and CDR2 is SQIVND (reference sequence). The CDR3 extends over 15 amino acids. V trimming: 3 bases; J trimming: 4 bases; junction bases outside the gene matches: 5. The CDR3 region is CASSMSHRGNQPQHF. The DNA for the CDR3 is TGTGCCAGTAGTATGTCCCACAGGGGGAATCAGCCCCAGCATTTT.

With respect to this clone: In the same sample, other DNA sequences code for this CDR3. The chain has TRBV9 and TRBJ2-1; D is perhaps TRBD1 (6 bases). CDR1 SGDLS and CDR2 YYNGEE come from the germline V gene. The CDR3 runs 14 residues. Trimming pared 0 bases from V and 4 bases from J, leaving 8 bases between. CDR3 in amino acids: CASSVGTAYNEQFF. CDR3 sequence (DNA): TGTGCCAGCAGCGTAGGGACAGCTTACAATGAGCAGTTCTTC. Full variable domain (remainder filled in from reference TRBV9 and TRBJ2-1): DSGVTQTPKHLITATGQRVTLRCSPRSGDLSVYWYQQSLDQGLQFLIQYYNGEERAKGNILERFSAQQFPDLHSELNLSSLELGDSALYFCASSVGTAYNEQFFGPGTRLTVL.

This CDR3 reads CASSRGGLGTGREKLFF. The CDR3 nucleotides read TGTGCCAGCAGTCGAGGGGGTCTTGGGACAGGGAGGGAAAAACTGTTTTTT. J is TRBJ1-4 and V is TRBV6-6; TRBD1 aligns across 9 bases. V dropped 5 bases and J dropped 8; count of bases not matched to a gene: 15. The CDR3 extends over 17 amino acids. The germline V gene encodes CDR1 MNHNY and CDR2 SVGAGI (reference sequence).

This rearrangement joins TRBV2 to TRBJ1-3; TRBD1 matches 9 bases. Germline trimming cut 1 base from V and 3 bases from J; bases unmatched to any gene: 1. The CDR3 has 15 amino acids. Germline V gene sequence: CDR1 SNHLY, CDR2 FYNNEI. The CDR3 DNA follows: TGTGCCAGCAGTGAAGGGACAGGGGTTGGAAACACCATATATTTT. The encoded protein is CASSEGTGVGNTIYF.

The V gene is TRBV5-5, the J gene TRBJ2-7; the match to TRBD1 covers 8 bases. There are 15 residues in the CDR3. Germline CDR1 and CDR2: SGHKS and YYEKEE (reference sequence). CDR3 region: CDKTARRDRCYEQYF. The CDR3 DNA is TGTGACAAAACTGCTCGGAGGGACAGGTGCTACGAGCAGTACTTC.

The DNA of the CDR3 is TGCGCCAGCAGCCCAATGGGCAGCTCTGGAAACACCATATATTTT. The encoded protein is CASSPMGSSGNTIYF. The chain couples TRBV4-1 to TRBJ1-3; D is unclear. The V gene's germline CDR1 is MGHRA and CDR2 YSYEKL. V shed 4 bases and J shed 0 bases, with 10 bases lying between them. The length of the CDR3 is 15 residues.

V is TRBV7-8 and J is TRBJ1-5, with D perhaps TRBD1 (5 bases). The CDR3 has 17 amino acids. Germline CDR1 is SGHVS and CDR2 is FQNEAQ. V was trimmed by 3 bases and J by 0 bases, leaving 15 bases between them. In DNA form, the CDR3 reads TGTGCCAGCAGCTTCCATGTAGGGGCTGATAGCAATCAGCCCCAGCATTTT. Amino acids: CASSFHVGADSNQPQHF.

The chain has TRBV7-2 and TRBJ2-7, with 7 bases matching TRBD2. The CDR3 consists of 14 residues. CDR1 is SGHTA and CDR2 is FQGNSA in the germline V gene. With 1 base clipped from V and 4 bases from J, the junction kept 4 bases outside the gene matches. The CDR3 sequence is CASSLGWRGYEQYF. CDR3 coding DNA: TGTGCCAGCAGCTTAGGGTGGCGGGGGTACGAGCAGTACTTC. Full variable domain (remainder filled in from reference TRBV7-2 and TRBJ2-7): GAGVSQSPSNKVTEKGKDVELRCDPISGHTALYWYRQSLGQGLEFLIYFQGNSAPDKSGLPSDRFSAERTGGSVSTLTIQRTQQEDSAVYLCASSLGWRGYEQYFGPGTRLTVT.

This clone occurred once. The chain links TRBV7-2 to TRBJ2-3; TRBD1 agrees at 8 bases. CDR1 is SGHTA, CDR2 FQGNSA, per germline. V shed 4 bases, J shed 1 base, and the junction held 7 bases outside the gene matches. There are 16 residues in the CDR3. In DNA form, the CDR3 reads TGTGCCAGCAGCTCCGGGACAGGCCGCCGCACAGATACGCAGTATTTT. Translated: CASSSGTGRRTDTQYF.

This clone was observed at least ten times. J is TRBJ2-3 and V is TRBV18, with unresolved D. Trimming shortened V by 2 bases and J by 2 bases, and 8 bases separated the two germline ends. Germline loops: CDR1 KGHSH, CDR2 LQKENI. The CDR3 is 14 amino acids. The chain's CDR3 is CASSPDTNTDTQYF. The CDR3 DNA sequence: TGTGCCAGCTCACCAGACACGAACACAGATACGCAGTATTTT.

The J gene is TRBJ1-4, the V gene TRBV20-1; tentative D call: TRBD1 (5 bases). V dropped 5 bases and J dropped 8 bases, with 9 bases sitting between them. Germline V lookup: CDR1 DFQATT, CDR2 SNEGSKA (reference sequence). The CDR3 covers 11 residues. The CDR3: CSAAGPEKLFF. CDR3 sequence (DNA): TGCAGTGCTGCAGGGCCCGAAAAACTGTTTTTT.

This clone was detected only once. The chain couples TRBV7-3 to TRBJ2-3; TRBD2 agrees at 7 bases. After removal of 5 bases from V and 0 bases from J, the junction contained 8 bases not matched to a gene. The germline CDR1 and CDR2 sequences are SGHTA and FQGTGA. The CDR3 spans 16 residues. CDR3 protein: CASSRLGGGSTDTQYF. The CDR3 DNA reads TGTGCCAGCAGCCGTCTTGGCGGGGGAAGCACAGATACGCAGTATTTT.

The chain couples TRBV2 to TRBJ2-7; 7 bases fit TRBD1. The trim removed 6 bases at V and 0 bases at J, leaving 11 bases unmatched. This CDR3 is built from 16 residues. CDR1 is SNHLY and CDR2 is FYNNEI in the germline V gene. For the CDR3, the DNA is TGTGCCAGCAGCGCCGGACTGGGACAGAGCTCCTACGAGCAGTACGTC. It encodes CASSAGLGQSSYEQYV.

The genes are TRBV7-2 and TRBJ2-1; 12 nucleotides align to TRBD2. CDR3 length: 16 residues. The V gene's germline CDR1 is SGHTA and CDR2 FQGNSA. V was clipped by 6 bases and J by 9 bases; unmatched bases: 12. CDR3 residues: CASSPRASGGAIEQFF. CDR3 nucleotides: TGTGCCAGCAGTCCCCGGGCTAGCGGGGGGGCCATTGAGCAGTTCTTC.

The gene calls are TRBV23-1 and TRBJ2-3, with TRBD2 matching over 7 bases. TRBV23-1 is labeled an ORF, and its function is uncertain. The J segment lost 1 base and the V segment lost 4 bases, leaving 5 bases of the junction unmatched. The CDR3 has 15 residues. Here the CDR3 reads CASSPRGKGTDTQYF. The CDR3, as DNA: TGCGCCAGCAGTCCGCGGGGGAAGGGCACAGATACGCAGTATTTT.

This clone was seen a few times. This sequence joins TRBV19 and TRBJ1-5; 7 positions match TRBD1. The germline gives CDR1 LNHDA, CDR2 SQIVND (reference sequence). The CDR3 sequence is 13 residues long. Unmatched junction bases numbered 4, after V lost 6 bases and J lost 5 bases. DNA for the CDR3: TGTGCCAGTAGCCGACAGGGTGATCAGCCCCAGCATTTT. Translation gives CASSRQGDQPQHF.

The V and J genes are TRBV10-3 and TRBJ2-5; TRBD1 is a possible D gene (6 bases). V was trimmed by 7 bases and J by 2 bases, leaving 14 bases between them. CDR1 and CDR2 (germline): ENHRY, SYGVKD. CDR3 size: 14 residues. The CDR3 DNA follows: TGTGCCATCAAACTGGGACACCAGCAAGAGACCCAGTACTTC. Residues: CAIKLGHQQETQYF.